This TCR beta chain is drawn from a study of T cell responses to AZD1222 COVID-19 vaccine. Only in-frame clones appear in the TCRdb table, and some are missing; sequencing was by immunoSEQ multiplex PCR. Counted here are about 120,000 clones, about 85% occurring once; the ten biggest clones make up less than 3.5%. To note about this clone: As yet, its antigen is unknown.

General study results and limits: Repertoire samples came only from after the peak T cell response. Donors, mostly white British, included more females; clonal diversity was possibly underestimated. Of spike-specific TCRs, nearly half reportedly target regions left unmutated in variants.

This sequence originates from an adult who received the AZD1222 COVID-19 vaccine. The specimen comprised peripheral blood, sampled 28 days after the second AZD1222 dose.

The CDR3 bases are TGCGCCAGCAGGTCGGGCCCAAGGTCCGAGCAGTACTTC. Translating gives CASRSGPRSEQYF. V usage is TRBV10-1 and J usage is TRBJ2-7; no reliable D call. V lost 6 bases, J lost 6 bases, and 15 bases lay in between. This CDR3 has 13 amino acids. Germline CDR1 WNHNN, CDR2 SYGVQD (reference sequence).